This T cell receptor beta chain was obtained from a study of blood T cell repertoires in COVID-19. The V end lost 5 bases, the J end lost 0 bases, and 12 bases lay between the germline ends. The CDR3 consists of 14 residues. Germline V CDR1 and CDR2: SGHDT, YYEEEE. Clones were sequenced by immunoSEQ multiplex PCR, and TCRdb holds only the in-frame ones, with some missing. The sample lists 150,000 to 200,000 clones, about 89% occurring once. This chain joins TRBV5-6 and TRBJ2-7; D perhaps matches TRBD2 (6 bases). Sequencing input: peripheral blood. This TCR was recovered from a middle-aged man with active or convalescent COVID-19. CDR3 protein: CASREGPSSYEQYF. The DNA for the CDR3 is TGTGCCAGCAGGGAGGGACCTAGCTCCTACGAGCAGTACTTC. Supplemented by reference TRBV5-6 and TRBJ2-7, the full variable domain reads DAGVTQSPTHLIKTRGQQVTLRCSPKSGHDTVSWYQQALGQGPQFIFQYYEEEERQRGNFPDRFSGHQFPNYSSELNVNALLLGDSALYLCASREGPSSYEQYFGPGTRLTVT.